Listed below are T cell receptor beta chains from one sample, sequenced in a study of T-cell reconstitution after alpha-beta-depleted transplantation in children. TCRdb fed the PCR reads into MiXCR, producing one record per CDR3 protein. The sample holds 250,000 to 400,000 distinct CDR3 sequences, around 25% seen once. Sequenced material: PBMCs, mostly from graft donor cells, taken 180 days after TCRalphabeta/CD19-depleted stem cell transplant. The receptors were sampled from a male patient between 10 and 17 years old who had a stem cell transplant for acute lymphoblastic leukemia, so the T cells may come from the graft donor. CDR3s include the opening cysteine and the closing phenylalanine or tryptophan. Each record gives: D gene, V gene, CDR3 length, clone size, J gene, CDR3 DNA, CDR3 protein. The D gene is left open where the match is weak. Expanded clones get a size class; other rows say once, few or many, or leave the size out.

d_call: .; v_call: TRBV2; cdr3_length: 12; clone_size: .; j_call: TRBJ2-7; cdr3_nt: TGTGCCAGCAGCGGGAGATCTAAGGAGCAGTACTTC; cdr3_aa: CASSGRSKEQYF
d_call: TRBD2; v_call: TRBV15; cdr3_length: 16; clone_size: .; j_call: TRBJ2-7; cdr3_nt: TGTGCCACCAGCAGGACCGAGCGGGATGGAGAATACGAGCAGTACTTC; cdr3_aa: CATSRTERDGEYEQYF
d_call: TRBD1; v_call: TRBV4-1; cdr3_length: 15; clone_size: few; j_call: TRBJ2-5; cdr3_nt: TGCGCCAGCAGCCAAGTCCCGGGACAGCAAGAGACCCAGTACTTC; cdr3_aa: CASSQVPGQQETQYF
d_call: .; v_call: TRBV18; cdr3_length: 15; clone_size: .; j_call: TRBJ2-6; cdr3_nt: TGTGCCAGCTCACTAGGGTCCTCTGGGGCCAACGTCCTGACTTTC; cdr3_aa: CASSLGSSGANVLTF
d_call: .; v_call: TRBV5-1; cdr3_length: 16; clone_size: few; j_call: TRBJ2-1; cdr3_nt: TGCGCCAGCAGCTTGGGGACACTAGTAACCTACAATGAGCAGTTCTTC; cdr3_aa: CASSLGTLVTYNEQFF
d_call: .; v_call: TRBV7-9; cdr3_length: 15; clone_size: .; j_call: TRBJ2-7; cdr3_nt: TGTGCCAGCAGCATGACGTTCGGACAGCACTACGAGCAGTACTTC; cdr3_aa: CASSMTFGQHYEQYF
d_call: .; v_call: TRBV27; cdr3_length: 16; clone_size: .; j_call: TRBJ1-5; cdr3_nt: TGTGCCAGCAGCCCCGGGCTGTCTTATAGCAATCAGCCCCAGCATTTT; cdr3_aa: CASSPGLSYSNQPQHF
d_call: .; v_call: TRBV7-9; cdr3_length: 15; clone_size: .; j_call: TRBJ2-7; cdr3_nt: TGTGCCAGCAGTCAAGTTTTTGGGGGTTACTACGAGCAGTACTTC; cdr3_aa: CASSQVFGGYYEQYF
d_call: TRBD1; v_call: TRBV6-6; cdr3_length: 13; clone_size: .; j_call: TRBJ1-1; cdr3_nt: TGTGCCAACTCGGACAGGGCGGACACTGAAGCTTTCTTT; cdr3_aa: CANSDRADTEAFF
d_call: .; v_call: TRBV5-1; cdr3_length: 14; clone_size: few; j_call: TRBJ2-7; cdr3_nt: TGCGCCAGCAGCCTCCGGGACTTCGACTACGAGCAGTACTTC; cdr3_aa: CASSLRDFDYEQYF
d_call: .; v_call: TRBV5-1; cdr3_length: 12; clone_size: many; j_call: TRBJ2-7; cdr3_nt: TGCGCCAGCGCCGGAGTCAGCTACGAGCAGTACTTC; cdr3_aa: CASAGVSYEQYF
d_call: TRBD2; v_call: TRBV13; cdr3_length: 17; clone_size: .; j_call: TRBJ2-1; cdr3_nt: TGTGCCAGCAGTTTCCGAACGGCGGGGGGAGGGATCGATGAGCAGTTCTTC; cdr3_aa: CASSFRTAGGGIDEQFF
d_call: TRBD2; v_call: TRBV27; cdr3_length: 15; clone_size: .; j_call: TRBJ2-1; cdr3_nt: TGTGCCAGCACCTCCGGGCGGGGGGTGACCAATGAGCAGTTCTTC; cdr3_aa: CASTSGRGVTNEQFF
d_call: .; v_call: TRBV4-1; cdr3_length: 11; clone_size: .; j_call: TRBJ2-2; cdr3_nt: TGCGCCAGCGGGCGATTCGGGGAGCTGTTTTTT; cdr3_aa: CASGRFGELFF
d_call: TRBD1; v_call: TRBV12-3/TRBV12-4; cdr3_length: 13; clone_size: few; j_call: TRBJ1-6; cdr3_nt: TGTGCCAGCAAGATGGGACAGGGAGCACCCCTCCACTTT; cdr3_aa: CASKMGQGAPLHF
d_call: .; v_call: TRBV4-3; cdr3_length: 16; clone_size: few; j_call: TRBJ2-2; cdr3_nt: TGCGCCAGCAGCCAAGGTTGGACAATGAACACCGGGGAGCTGTTTTTT; cdr3_aa: CASSQGWTMNTGELFF
d_call: .; v_call: TRBV9; cdr3_length: 17; clone_size: .; j_call: TRBJ2-3; cdr3_nt: TGTGCCAGCAGCGTAGGTGCCGGCGGGTCCTACACAGATACGCAGTATTTT; cdr3_aa: CASSVGAGGSYTDTQYF
d_call: .; v_call: TRBV18; cdr3_length: 18; clone_size: .; j_call: TRBJ2-6; cdr3_nt: TGTGCCAGCTCACTGGCGGGGACAGTGACCTCTGGGGCCAACGTCCTGACTTTC; cdr3_aa: CASSLAGTVTSGANVLTF
d_call: TRBD1; v_call: TRBV7-3; cdr3_length: 16; clone_size: few; j_call: TRBJ2-2; cdr3_nt: TGTGCCAGCAGCTCACGACAGGGAAGGGGCACCGGGGAGCTGTTTTTT; cdr3_aa: CASSSRQGRGTGELFF
d_call: .; v_call: TRBV20-1; cdr3_length: 14; clone_size: .; j_call: TRBJ2-5; cdr3_nt: TGCAGTGCTAGAGGGGGACTCCCCCAAGAGACCCAGTACTTC; cdr3_aa: CSARGGLPQETQYF
d_call: TRBD1; v_call: TRBV6-6; cdr3_length: 13; clone_size: few; j_call: TRBJ1-1; cdr3_nt: TGTGCCAGCAGCCCGGGGGGACAGTATGAAGCTTTCTTT; cdr3_aa: CASSPGGQYEAFF
d_call: .; v_call: TRBV9; cdr3_length: 16; clone_size: .; j_call: TRBJ1-4; cdr3_nt: TGTGCCAGCAGCCTGCAAGGGGATGGTCGTAATGAAAAACTGTTTTTT; cdr3_aa: CASSLQGDGRNEKLFF
d_call: .; v_call: TRBV7-3; cdr3_length: 15; clone_size: few; j_call: TRBJ2-1; cdr3_nt: TGTGCCAGCAGCCGACTAGGTTCCTTTAGCGGCGAGCAGTTCTTC; cdr3_aa: CASSRLGSFSGEQFF
d_call: .; v_call: TRBV3-1; cdr3_length: 11; clone_size: .; j_call: TRBJ1-3; cdr3_nt: TGTGCCAGCAGCCAAGATGGAGCCATATATTTT; cdr3_aa: CASSQDGAIYF
d_call: TRBD1; v_call: TRBV5-6; cdr3_length: 16; clone_size: few; j_call: TRBJ1-4; cdr3_nt: TGTGCCAGCAGCTTCCGCTTAAGGGCAGGGGGTGAAAAACTGTTTTTT; cdr3_aa: CASSFRLRAGGEKLFF
d_call: TRBD1; v_call: TRBV5-1; cdr3_length: 15; clone_size: few; j_call: TRBJ2-7; cdr3_nt: TGCGCCAGCAGCTTGGATCCAGGGGGCTCCTACGAGCAGTACTTC; cdr3_aa: CASSLDPGGSYEQYF
d_call: .; v_call: TRBV10-2; cdr3_length: 14; clone_size: .; j_call: TRBJ2-2; cdr3_nt: TGCGCCAGCAGCATGACTAGGGCCACCGGGGAGCTGTTTTTT; cdr3_aa: CASSMTRATGELFF
d_call: .; v_call: TRBV9; cdr3_length: 11; clone_size: many; j_call: TRBJ2-1; cdr3_nt: TGTGCCAGCAGCGGGTACAATGAGCAGTTCTTC; cdr3_aa: CASSGYNEQFF
d_call: .; v_call: TRBV7-8; cdr3_length: 13; clone_size: many; j_call: TRBJ2-7; cdr3_nt: TGTGCCAGCAGCCCGACAGTAACCTACGAGCAGTACTTC; cdr3_aa: CASSPTVTYEQYF
d_call: .; v_call: TRBV15; cdr3_length: 15; clone_size: .; j_call: TRBJ2-3; cdr3_nt: TGTGCCACCAGCAGAGATGGGACCATGTCGGATACGCAGTATTTT; cdr3_aa: CATSRDGTMSDTQYF
d_call: TRBD2; v_call: TRBV6-1; cdr3_length: 13; clone_size: .; j_call: TRBJ2-7; cdr3_nt: TGTGCCAGCAGACATAGGGAGGGCTACGAGCAGTACTTC; cdr3_aa: CASRHREGYEQYF
d_call: TRBD1; v_call: TRBV20-1; cdr3_length: 14; clone_size: .; j_call: TRBJ2-5; cdr3_nt: TGCAGTGCCGTGGGACAGGGGGGCGCAGAGACCCAGTACTTC; cdr3_aa: CSAVGQGGAETQYF
d_call: TRBD2; v_call: TRBV11-2; cdr3_length: 18; clone_size: .; j_call: TRBJ2-1; cdr3_nt: TGTGCCAGCAGCCCACTCCGACTAGCGGGAGGGGGCTACAATGAGCAGTTCTTC; cdr3_aa: CASSPLRLAGGGYNEQFF
d_call: .; v_call: TRBV7-8; cdr3_length: 15; clone_size: few; j_call: TRBJ2-6; cdr3_nt: TGTGCCAGCAGTCGACTGCCCTCTGGGGCCAACGTCCTGACTTTC; cdr3_aa: CASSRLPSGANVLTF
d_call: TRBD2; v_call: TRBV5-1; cdr3_length: 14; clone_size: few; j_call: TRBJ2-3; cdr3_nt: TGCGCCACGCGGGCTAGCGGGAGCACAGATACGCAGTATTTT; cdr3_aa: CATRASGSTDTQYF
d_call: .; v_call: TRBV3-1; cdr3_length: 15; clone_size: .; j_call: TRBJ2-6; cdr3_nt: TGTGCCAGCAGACAAGTGGGGGCTGGGGCCAACGTCCTGACTTTC; cdr3_aa: CASRQVGAGANVLTF